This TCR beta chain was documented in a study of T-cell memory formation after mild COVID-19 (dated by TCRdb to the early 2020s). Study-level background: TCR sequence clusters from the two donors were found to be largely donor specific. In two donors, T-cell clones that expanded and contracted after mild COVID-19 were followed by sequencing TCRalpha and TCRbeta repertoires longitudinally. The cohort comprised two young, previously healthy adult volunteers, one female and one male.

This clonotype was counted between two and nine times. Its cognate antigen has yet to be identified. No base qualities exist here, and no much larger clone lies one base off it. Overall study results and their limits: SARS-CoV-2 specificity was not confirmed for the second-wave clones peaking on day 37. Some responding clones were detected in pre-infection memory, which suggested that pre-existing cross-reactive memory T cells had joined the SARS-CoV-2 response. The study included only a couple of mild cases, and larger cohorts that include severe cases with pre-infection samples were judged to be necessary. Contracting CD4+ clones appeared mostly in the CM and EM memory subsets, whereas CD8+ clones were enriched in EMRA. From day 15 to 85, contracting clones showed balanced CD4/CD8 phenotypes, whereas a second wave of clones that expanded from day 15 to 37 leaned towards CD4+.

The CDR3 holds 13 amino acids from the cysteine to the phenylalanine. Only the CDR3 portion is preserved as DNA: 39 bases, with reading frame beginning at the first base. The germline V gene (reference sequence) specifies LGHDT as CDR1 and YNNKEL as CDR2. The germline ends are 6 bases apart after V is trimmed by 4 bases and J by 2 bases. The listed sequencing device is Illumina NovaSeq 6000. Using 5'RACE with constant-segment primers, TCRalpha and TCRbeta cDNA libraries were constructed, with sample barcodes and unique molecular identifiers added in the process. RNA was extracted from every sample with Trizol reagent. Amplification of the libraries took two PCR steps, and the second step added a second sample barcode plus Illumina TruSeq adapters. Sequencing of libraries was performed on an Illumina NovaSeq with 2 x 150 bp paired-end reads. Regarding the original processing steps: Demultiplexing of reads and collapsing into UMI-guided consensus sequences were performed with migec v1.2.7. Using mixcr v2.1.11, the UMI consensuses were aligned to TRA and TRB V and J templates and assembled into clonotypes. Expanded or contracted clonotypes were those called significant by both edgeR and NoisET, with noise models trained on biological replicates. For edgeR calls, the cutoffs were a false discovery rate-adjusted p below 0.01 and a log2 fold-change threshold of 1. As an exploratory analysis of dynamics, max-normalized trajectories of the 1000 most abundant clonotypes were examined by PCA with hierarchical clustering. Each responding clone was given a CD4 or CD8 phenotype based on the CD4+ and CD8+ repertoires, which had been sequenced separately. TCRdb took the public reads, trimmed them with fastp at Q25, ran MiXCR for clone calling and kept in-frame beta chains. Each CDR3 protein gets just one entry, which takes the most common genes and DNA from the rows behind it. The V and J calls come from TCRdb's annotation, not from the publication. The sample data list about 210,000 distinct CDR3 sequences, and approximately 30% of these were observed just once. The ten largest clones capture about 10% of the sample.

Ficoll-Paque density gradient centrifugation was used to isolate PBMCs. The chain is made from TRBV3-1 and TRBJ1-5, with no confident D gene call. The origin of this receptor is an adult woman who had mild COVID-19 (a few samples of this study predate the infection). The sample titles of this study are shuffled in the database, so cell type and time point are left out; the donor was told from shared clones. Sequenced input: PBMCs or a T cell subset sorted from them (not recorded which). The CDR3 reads CASSPQGNQPQHF. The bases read TGTGCCAGCAGCCCCCAGGGCAATCAGCCCCAGCATTTT.